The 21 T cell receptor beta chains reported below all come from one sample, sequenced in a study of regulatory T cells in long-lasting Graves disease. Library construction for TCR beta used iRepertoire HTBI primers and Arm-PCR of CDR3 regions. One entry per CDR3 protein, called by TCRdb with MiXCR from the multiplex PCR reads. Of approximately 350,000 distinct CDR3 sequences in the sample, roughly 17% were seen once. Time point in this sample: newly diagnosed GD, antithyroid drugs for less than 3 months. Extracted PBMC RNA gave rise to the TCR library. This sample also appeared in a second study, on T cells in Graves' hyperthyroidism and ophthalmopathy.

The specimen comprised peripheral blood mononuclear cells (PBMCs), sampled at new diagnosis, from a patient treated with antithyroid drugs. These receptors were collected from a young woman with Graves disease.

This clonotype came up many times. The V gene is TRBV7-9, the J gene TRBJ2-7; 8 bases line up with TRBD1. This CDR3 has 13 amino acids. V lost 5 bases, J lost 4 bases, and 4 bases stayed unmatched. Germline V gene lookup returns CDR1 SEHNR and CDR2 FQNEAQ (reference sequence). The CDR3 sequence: CASSADRGYEQYF. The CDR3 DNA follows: TGTGCCAGCAGCGCCGACAGGGGATACGAGCAGTACTTC. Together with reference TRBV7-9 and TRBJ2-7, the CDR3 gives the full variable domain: DTGVSQNPRHKITKRGQNVTFRCDPISEHNRLYWYRQTLGQGPEFLTYFQNEAQLEKSRLLSDRFSAERPKGSFSTLEIQRTEQGDSAMYLCASSADRGYEQYFGPGTRLTVT.

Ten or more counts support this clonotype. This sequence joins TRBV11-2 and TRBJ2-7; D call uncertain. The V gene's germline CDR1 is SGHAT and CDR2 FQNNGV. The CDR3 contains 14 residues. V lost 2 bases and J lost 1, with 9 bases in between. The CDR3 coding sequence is TGTGCCAGCAGCTTAATGGGCCTTTCCTACGAGCAGTACTTC. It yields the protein CASSLMGLSYEQYF. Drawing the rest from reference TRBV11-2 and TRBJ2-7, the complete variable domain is EAGVAQSPRYKIIEKRQSVAFWCNPISGHATLYWYQQILGQGPKLLIQFQNNGVVDDSQLPKDRFSAERLKGVDSTLKIQPAKLEDSAVYLCASSLMGLSYEQYFGPGTRLTVT.

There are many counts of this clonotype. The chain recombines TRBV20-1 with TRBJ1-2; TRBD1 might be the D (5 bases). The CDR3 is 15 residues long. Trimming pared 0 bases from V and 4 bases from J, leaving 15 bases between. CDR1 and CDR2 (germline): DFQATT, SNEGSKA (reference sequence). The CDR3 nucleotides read TGCAGTGCTAGAGATCCGCGGGGGATGAGCTATGGCTACACCTTC. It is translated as CSARDPRGMSYGYTF.

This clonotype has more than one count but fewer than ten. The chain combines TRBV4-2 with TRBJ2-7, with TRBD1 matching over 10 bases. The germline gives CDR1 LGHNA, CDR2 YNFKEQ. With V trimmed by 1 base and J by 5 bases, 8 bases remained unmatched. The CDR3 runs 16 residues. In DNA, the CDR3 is TGTGCCAGCAGCCAAGGGCTGGGACAGGGGTTCCACGAGCAGTACTTC. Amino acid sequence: CASSQGLGQGFHEQYF.

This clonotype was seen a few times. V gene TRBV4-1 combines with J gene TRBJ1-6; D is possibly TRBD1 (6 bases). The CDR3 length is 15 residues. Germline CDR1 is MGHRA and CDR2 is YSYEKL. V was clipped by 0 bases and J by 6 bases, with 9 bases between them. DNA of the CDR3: TGCGCCAGCAGCCAAGACGGCAGGGGTAATTCACCCCTCCACTTT. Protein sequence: CASSQDGRGNSPLHF.

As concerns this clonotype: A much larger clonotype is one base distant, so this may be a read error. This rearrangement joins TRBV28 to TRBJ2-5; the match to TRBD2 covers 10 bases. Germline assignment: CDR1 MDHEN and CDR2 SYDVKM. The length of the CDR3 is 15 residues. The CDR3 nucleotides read TGTGCCAGCAGTAGCCTGAGCGGGGGGGCAGAGGCCCAGTACTTC. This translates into CASSSLSGGAEAQYF. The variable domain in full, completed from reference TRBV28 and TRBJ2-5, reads DVKVTQSSRYLVKRTGEKVFLECVQDMDHENMFWYRQDPGLGLRLIYFSYDVKMKEKGDIPEGYSVSREKKERFSLILESASTNQTSMYLCASSSLSGGAEAQYFGPGTRLLVL.

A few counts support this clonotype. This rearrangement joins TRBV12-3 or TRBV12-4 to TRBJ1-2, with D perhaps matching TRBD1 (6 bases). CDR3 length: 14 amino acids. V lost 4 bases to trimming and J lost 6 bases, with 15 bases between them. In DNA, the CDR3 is TGTGCCAGCAGTTCCAGGACAGCAATAGATGGCTACACCTTC. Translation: CASSSRTAIDGYTF.

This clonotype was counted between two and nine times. Written as DNA, the CDR3 is TGTGCCAGCAGCTTAGGGAGCGGATTAACTAATGGCTACACCTTC. As protein: CASSLGSGLTNGYTF. This chain connects TRBV7-9 to TRBJ1-2; D is uncertain. Germline values: CDR1 SEHNR, CDR2 FQNEAQ (reference sequence). The CDR3 length is 15 residues. Trimming left V 1 base short and J 6 bases short, with 15 bases between.

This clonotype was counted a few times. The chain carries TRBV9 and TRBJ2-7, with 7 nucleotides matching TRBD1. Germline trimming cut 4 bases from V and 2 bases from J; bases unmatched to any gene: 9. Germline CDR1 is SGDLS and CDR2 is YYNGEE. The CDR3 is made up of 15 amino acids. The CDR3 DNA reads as TGTGCCAGCAGCCAGGGACAGTCCCTAGCCTACGAGCAGTACTTC. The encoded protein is CASSQGQSLAYEQYF.

The CDR3 loop reads CSANPGAYSYNEQFF. CDR3 nucleotides: TGCAGTGCGAATCCCGGCGCGTACTCCTACAATGAGCAGTTCTTC. The rearrangement joins TRBV20-1 to TRBJ2-1; D is unresolved. V was pared by 6 bases and J by 0 bases, with 15 bases between. The CDR3 runs 15 residues. Germline V gene sequence: CDR1 DFQATT, CDR2 SNEGSKA (reference sequence).

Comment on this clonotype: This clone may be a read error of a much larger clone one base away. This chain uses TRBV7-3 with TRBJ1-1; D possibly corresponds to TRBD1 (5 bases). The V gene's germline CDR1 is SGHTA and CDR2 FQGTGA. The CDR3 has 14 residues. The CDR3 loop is CASSLEGWGTEALF. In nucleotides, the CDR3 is TGTGCCAGCAGCTTGGAGGGCTGGGGCACTGAAGCTCTCTTT.

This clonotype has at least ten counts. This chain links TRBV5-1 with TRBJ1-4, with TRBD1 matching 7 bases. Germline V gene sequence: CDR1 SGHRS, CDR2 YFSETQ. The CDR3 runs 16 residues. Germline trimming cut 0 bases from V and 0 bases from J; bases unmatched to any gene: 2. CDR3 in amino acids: CASSLGDRTTNEKLFF. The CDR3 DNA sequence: TGCGCCAGCAGCTTGGGGGACAGAACAACTAATGAAAAACTGTTTTTT.

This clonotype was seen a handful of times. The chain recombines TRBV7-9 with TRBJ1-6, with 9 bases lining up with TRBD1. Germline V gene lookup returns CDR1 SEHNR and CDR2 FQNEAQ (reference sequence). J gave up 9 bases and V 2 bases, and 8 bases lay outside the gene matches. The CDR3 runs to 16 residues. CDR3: CASSLSVGTGTSPLHF. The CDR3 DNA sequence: TGTGCCAGCAGCTTATCCGTTGGGACAGGGACTTCACCCCTCCACTTT.

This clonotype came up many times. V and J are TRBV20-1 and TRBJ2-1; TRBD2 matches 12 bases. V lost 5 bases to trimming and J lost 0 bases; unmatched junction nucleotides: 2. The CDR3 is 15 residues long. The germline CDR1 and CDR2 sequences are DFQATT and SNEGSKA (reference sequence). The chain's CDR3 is CSAPSGGVSYNEQFF. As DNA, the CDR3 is TGCAGTGCTCCTAGCGGGGGGGTCTCCTACAATGAGCAGTTCTTC.

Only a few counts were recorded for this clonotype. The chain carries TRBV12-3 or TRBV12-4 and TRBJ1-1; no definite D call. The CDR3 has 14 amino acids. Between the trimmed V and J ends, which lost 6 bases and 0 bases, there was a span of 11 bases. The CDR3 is CASSSPNMNTEAFF. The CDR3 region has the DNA TGTGCCAGCAGCTCTCCGAACATGAACACTGAAGCTTTCTTT.

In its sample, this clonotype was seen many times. CDR3 sequence: CASSSYSGNEQFF. As DNA, the CDR3 is TGTGCCAGCAGCTCGTATAGCGGGAATGAGCAGTTCTTC. The gene calls are TRBV7-3 and TRBJ2-1; 7 bases agree with TRBD2. There are 13 residues in the CDR3. V gave up 4 bases and J gave up 7 bases; unmatched junction bases: 4. The germline V gene has CDR1 SGHTA and CDR2 FQGTGA.

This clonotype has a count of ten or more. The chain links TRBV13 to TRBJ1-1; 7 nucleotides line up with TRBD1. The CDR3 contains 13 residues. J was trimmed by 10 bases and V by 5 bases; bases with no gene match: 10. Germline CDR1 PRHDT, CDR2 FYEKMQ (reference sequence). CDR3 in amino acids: CASSTNRGLGAFF. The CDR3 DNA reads TGTGCCAGCAGCACGAACAGGGGCTTAGGAGCTTTCTTT.

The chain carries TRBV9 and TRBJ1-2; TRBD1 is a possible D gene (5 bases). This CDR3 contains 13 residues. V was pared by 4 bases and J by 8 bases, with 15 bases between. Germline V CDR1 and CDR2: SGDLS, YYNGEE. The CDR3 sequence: CASSPLGEIGYTF. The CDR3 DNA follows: TGTGCCAGCAGCCCCCTGGGGGAGATCGGCTACACCTTC.

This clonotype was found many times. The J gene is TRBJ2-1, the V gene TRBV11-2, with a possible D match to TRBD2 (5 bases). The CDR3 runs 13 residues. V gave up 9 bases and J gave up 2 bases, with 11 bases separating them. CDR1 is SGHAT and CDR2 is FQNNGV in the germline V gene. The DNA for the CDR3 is TGTGCCAGTAGAGCCGGGGCCTACAATGAGCAGTTCTTC. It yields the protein CASRAGAYNEQFF.

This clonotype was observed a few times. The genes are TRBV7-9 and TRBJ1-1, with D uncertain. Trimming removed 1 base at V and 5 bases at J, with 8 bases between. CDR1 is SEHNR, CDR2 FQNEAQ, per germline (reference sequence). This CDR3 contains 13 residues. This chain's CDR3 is CASSLGGWTEAFF. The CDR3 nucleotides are TGTGCCAGCAGCTTAGGAGGATGGACTGAAGCTTTCTTT.

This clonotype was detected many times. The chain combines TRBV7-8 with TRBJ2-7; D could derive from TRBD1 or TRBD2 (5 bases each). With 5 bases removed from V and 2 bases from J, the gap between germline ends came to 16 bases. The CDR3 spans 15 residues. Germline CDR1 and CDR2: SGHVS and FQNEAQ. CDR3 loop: CASSDRGTAPYEQYF. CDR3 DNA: TGTGCCAGCAGCGACAGAGGGACGGCCCCCTACGAGCAGTACTTC. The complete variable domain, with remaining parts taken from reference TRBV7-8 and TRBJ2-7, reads GAGVSQSPRYKVAKRGQDVALRCDPISGHVSLFWYQQALGQGPEFLTYFQNEAQLDKSGLPSDRFFAERPEGSVSTLKIQRTQQEDSAVYLCASSDRGTAPYEQYFGPGTRLTVT.